The 2 T cell receptor beta chains presented below share a single source sample, sequenced in a study of beta chain features in type 1 diabetes. Expressed TCRB transcripts were sequenced because the entire RNA isolate underwent reverse transcription. The table came from immunoSEQ multiplex PCR; TCRdb's copy has only in-frame clones and leaves some out. This sample has under 250,000 clones, with about 25% found just once. Material for sequencing was central memory CD4+ T cells from blood. These receptors all come from a man in his thirties or forties in good health.

The chain carries TRBV7-6 and TRBJ2-1; 8 bases fit TRBD2. Per the germline V gene, CDR1 is SGHVS and CDR2 is FNYEAQ. The J segment lost 9 bases and the V segment lost 1 base, leaving 8 bases of the junction unmatched. The CDR3 has 15 amino acids. The CDR3 DNA reads as TGTGCCAGCAGCTTAGAGGGTAGCGGGGCCCTTGAGCAGTTCTTC. It specifies CASSLEGSGALEQFF.

The chain carries TRBV16 and TRBJ1-1; D unclear. The CDR3 length is 14 residues. Germline loops: CDR1 KGHSY, CDR2 FQNENV. Trimming shortened V by 5 bases and J by 0 bases, and 10 bases separated the two germline ends. The CDR3 DNA follows: TGTGCCAGCAGCAAGTGGAGCCTGAACACTGAAGCTTTCTTT. Amino acids: CASSKWSLNTEAFF. The variable domain in full, completed from reference TRBV16 and TRBJ1-1, reads GEEVAQTPKHLVRGEGQKAKLYCAPIKGHSYVFWYQQVLKNEFKFLISFQNENVFDETGMPKERFSAKCLPNSPCSLEIQATKLEDSAVYFCASSKWSLNTEAFFGQGTRLTVV.